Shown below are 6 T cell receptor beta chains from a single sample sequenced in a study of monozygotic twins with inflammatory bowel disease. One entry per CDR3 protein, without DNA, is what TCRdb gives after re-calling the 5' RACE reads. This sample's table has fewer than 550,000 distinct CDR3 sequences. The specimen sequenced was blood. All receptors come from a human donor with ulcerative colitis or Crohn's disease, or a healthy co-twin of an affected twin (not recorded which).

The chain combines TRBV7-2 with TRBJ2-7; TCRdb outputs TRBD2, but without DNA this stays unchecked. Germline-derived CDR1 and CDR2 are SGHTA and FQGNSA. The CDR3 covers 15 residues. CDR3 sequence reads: CASSSWAGPPYEQYF.

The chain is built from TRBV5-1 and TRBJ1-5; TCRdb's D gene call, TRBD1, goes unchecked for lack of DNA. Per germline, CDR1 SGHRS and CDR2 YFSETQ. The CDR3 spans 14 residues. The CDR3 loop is CASSFGTENQPQHF.

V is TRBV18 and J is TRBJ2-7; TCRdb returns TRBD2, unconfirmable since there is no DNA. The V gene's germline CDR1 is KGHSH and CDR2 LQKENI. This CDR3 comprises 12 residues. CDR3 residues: CASSPSSNEQYF.

CDR3 protein: CSALESGQGMGGYTF. The J gene is TRBJ1-2, the V gene TRBV20-1; without DNA, the TCRdb call of TRBD1 cannot be checked. CDR3 length: 15 residues. The V gene's germline CDR1 is DFQATT and CDR2 SNEGSKA (reference sequence).

The CDR3: CASSPATGLGAYEQYF. The J gene is TRBJ2-7, the V gene TRBV27; TCRdb calls TRBD1, which cannot be checked without DNA. Germline V gene lookup returns CDR1 MNHEY and CDR2 SMNVEV (reference sequence). There are 16 residues in the CDR3.

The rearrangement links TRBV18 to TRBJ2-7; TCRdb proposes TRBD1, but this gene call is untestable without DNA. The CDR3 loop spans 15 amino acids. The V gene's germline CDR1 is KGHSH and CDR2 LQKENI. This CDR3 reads CASSPRGTGDYEQYF.